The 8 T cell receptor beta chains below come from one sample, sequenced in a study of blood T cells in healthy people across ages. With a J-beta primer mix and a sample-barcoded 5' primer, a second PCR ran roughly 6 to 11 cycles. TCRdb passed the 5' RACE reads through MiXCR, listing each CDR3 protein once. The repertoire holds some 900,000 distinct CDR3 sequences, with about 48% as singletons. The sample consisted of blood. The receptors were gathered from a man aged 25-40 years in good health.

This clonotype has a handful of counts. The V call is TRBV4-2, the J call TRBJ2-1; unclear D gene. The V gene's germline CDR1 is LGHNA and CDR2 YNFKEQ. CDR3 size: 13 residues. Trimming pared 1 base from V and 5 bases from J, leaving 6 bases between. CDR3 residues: CASSQAEDNEQFF. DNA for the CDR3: TGTGCCAGCAGCCAAGCTGAGGACAATGAGCAGTTCTTC.

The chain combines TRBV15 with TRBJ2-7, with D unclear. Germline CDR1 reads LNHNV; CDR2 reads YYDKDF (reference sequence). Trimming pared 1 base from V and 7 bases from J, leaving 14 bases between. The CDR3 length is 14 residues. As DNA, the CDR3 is TGTGCCACCAGCAGAGGAATAGGCATGCGGGAGCAGTACTTC. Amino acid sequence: CATSRGIGMREQYF.

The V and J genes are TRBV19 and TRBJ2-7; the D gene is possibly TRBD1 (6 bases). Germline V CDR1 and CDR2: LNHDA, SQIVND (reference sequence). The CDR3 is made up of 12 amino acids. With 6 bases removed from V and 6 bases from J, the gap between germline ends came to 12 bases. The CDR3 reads CASSETGSEQYF. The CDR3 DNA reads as TGTGCCAGTAGCGAAACAGGGAGCGAGCAGTACTTC.

CDR3 sequence (DNA): TGTGCCATCAGAGGCAGAGAAGAAAAACTGTTTTTT. Translated, it gives CAIRGREEKLFF. This chain joins TRBV10-3 and TRBJ1-4; D remains unclear. This CDR3 is built from 12 residues. Trimming took off 6 bases at V and 8 bases at J, with 10 bases between the two ends. Germline CDR1 reads ENHRY; CDR2 reads SYGVKD.

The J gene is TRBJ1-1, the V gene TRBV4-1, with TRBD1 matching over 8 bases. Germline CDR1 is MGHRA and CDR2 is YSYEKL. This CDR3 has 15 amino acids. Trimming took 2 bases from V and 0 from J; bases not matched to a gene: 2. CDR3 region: CASSQTTGVNTEAFF. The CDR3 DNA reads TGCGCCAGCAGCCAAACGACAGGGGTGAACACTGAAGCTTTCTTT.

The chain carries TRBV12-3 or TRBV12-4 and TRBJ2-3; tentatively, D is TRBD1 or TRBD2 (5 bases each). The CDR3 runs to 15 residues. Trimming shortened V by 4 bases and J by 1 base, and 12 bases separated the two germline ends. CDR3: CASSSEEGGTDTQYF. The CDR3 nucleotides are TGTGCCAGCAGTTCGGAGGAAGGGGGCACAGATACGCAGTATTTT.

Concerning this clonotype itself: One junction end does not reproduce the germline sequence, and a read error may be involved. The CDR3 coding sequence is TGTGCCGTCAGTGGACAGGGAATATCCTACGAGCAGTACTTC. This translates into CAVSGQGISYEQYF. V is TRBV10-3 and J is TRBJ2-7; TRBD1 matches at 8 bases. The CDR3 is 14 amino acids. The germline V gene has CDR1 ENHRY and CDR2 SYGVKD.

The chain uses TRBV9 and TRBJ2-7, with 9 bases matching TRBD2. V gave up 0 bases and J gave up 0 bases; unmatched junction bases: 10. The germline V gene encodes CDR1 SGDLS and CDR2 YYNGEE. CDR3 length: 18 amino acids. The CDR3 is CASSVASGLAGTSYEQYF. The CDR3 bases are TGTGCCAGCAGCGTAGCCTCTGGGCTAGCGGGGACCTCCTACGAGCAGTACTTC.